This entry lists 27 T cell receptor beta chains sequenced from one sample in a study of blood T cell repertoires in COVID-19. This table comes from immunoSEQ multiplex PCR, and its TCRdb copy is limited to in-frame clones, with some not included. The table has 100,000 to 150,000 clones, roughly four fifths seen once. Sample: peripheral blood. All receptors derive from a man in his sixties with acute or convalescent COVID-19.

This clone was seen a handful of times. Other DNA sequences in the same sample also yield this CDR3. The rearrangement joins TRBV19 to TRBJ1-1; D possibly corresponds to TRBD1 (6 bases). Germline CDR1 reads LNHDA; CDR2 reads SQIVND (reference sequence). This CDR3 has 13 residues. V was cut by 5 bases and J by 9 bases, with 16 bases left in between. This CDR3 is CASSVQGGVQAFF. The CDR3 DNA sequence: TGTGCCAGTAGTGTACAGGGTGGAGTGCAAGCTTTCTTT.

The CDR3 nucleotides read TGTGCCAGCAGCCAAGATCGGGTGTACGGGAACGACGAGCAGTACTTC. The encoded protein is CASSQDRVYGNDEQYF. This rearrangement joins TRBV3-1 (or the pseudogene TRBV3-2) to TRBJ2-7, with a tentative D call TRBD2 (5 bases). Trimming stripped 0 bases from V and 5 bases from J, with 17 bases between. This CDR3 spans 16 amino acids. Germline CDR1 is LGHDT and CDR2 is YNNKEL (reference sequence).

This clone has just a few counts. The genes are TRBV7-2 and TRBJ1-1; D ambiguous. CDR3 length equals 14 residues. Deletions cut 3 bases from V and 0 bases from J, with 8 bases between. Germline V gives CDR1 SGHTA, CDR2 FQGNSA. DNA for the CDR3: TGTGCCAGCAGCTTCAAGCGCCTGAACACTGAAGCTTTCTTT. Translation gives CASSFKRLNTEAFF.

This clone was seen only once. The rearrangement joins TRBV19 to TRBJ1-2; D call uncertain. The CDR3 totals 13 residues. Trimming took 0 bases from V and 8 from J, leaving 10 bases between them. Per germline, CDR1 LNHDA and CDR2 SQIVND (reference sequence). The CDR3 loop reads CASSIDPGGGYTF. The CDR3 nucleotides read TGTGCCAGTAGTATAGATCCGGGAGGAGGCTACACCTTC.

The rearrangement joins TRBV2 to TRBJ1-5; D may be TRBD1 (5 bases). In germline, CDR1 is SNHLY, CDR2 FYNNEI. With 7 bases removed from V and 7 bases from J, the gap between germline ends came to 20 bases. This CDR3 region has 15 residues. CDR3 region: CASNSGEGPPQPQHF. CDR3 coding DNA: TGTGCCAGCAATTCGGGGGAAGGTCCGCCCCAGCCCCAGCATTTT.

The chain combines TRBV30 with TRBJ2-7, with D perhaps matching TRBD2 (5 bases). Trimming took 3 bases from V and 4 from J, leaving 16 bases between them. Germline V gene lookup returns CDR1 GTSNPN and CDR2 SVGIG (reference sequence). This CDR3 region has 14 residues. The CDR3 here is CAWREMTNVYEQYF. The CDR3 region has the DNA TGTGCCTGGAGGGAGATGACTAATGTTTACGAGCAGTACTTC.

In this sample, this clone turned up many times. CDR3 bases: TGTGCCAGCAGGGAAAAATGGGGCGACAATTCACCCCTCCACTTT. Protein: CASREKWGDNSPLHF. The V gene is TRBV2, the J gene TRBJ1-6; D possibly corresponds to TRBD1 (5 bases). V lost 6 bases to trimming and J lost 7 bases, with 16 bases between them. The CDR3 loop spans 15 amino acids. Germline CDR1 SNHLY, CDR2 FYNNEI.

V usage is TRBV18 and J usage is TRBJ1-1; TRBD1 might be the D (6 bases). Between the trimmed V and J ends, which lost 4 bases and 3 bases, there was a span of 15 bases. The germline CDR1 and CDR2 sequences are KGHSH and LQKENI. This CDR3 comprises 15 residues. The CDR3 coding sequence is TGTGCCAGCTCACGGACTGGGGGGGCTGACACTGAAGCTTTCTTT. Translation gives CASSRTGGADTEAFF.

This clone was seen a handful of times. The rearrangement links TRBV19 to TRBJ1-6; no firm D call. The CDR3 runs 15 residues. The V end lost 7 bases, the J end lost 7 bases, and 17 bases lay between the germline ends. Germline V gives CDR1 LNHDA, CDR2 SQIVND (reference sequence). The CDR3 DNA sequence: TGTGCCAGTACCTCCCGGCCATGGGAGAATTCACCCCTCCACTTT. It yields the protein CASTSRPWENSPLHF.

This CDR3 is CATSRGGSAGEGGELFF. For the CDR3, the DNA is TGTGCCACCAGCAGAGGAGGATCAGCGGGCGAGGGCGGGGAGCTGTTTTTT. The genes are TRBV15 and TRBJ2-2; perhaps TRBD2 as D (6 bases). The germline gives CDR1 LNHNV, CDR2 YYDKDF (reference sequence). CDR3 size: 17 residues. V was shortened by 1 base and J by 7 bases, with 19 bases between the two germline ends. Full variable domain (remainder filled in from reference TRBV15 and TRBJ2-2): DAMVIQNPRYQVTQFGKPVTLSCSQTLNHNVMYWYQQKSSQAPKLLFHYYDKDFNNEADTPDNFQSRRPNTSFCFLDIRSPGLGDTAMYLCATSRGGSAGEGGELFFGEGSRLTVL.

This chain uses TRBV28 with TRBJ2-5; D is undetermined. Germline CDR1 and CDR2: MDHEN and SYDVKM. Trimming took 1 base from V and 3 from J, leaving 9 bases between them. This CDR3 is 14 amino acids long. CDR3 sequence (DNA): TGTGCCAGCAGTTTATCTAACAGAAAAGAGACCCAGTACTTC. This sequence encodes CASSLSNRKETQYF.

The chain joins TRBV5-1 to TRBJ2-2; perhaps TRBD2 as D (6 bases). Looked up from germline, CDR1 is SGHRS and CDR2 is YFSETQ. This CDR3 is 19 amino acids long. Trimming removed 1 base at V and 0 bases at J, with 19 bases between. The CDR3 DNA is TGCGCCAGCAGCTTGAGGGGTAGCGGAGTCCTCGCGAACACCGGGGAGCTGTTTTTT. Amino acid sequence: CASSLRGSGVLANTGELFF.

J is TRBJ2-1 and V is TRBV29-1; 10 bases are shared with TRBD2. From germline, CDR1 is SQVTM and CDR2 ANQGSEA. The V gene end was trimmed by 0 bases and the J gene end by 4 bases; junction bases not matched to a gene: 6. The CDR3 is made up of 16 amino acids. CDR3 DNA: TGCAGCGTTGAAGACGGTAGCGGGAGGACATACAATGAGCAGTTCTTC. Translating it yields CSVEDGSGRTYNEQFF.

The gene calls are TRBV7-9 and TRBJ1-2, with 7 bases fitting TRBD1. Per germline, CDR1 SEHNR and CDR2 FQNEAQ (reference sequence). This CDR3 spans 16 amino acids. V shed 5 bases, J shed 3 bases, and the junction held 12 bases outside the gene matches. The CDR3 nucleotides read TGTGCCAGCAGCCCGGAATTAACAGGGGTTTACTATGGCTACACCTTC. Its translation: CASSPELTGVYYGYTF.

This chain connects TRBV11-2 to TRBJ2-7; 7 bases line up with TRBD2. Germline trimming cut 5 bases from V and 3 bases from J; bases unmatched to any gene: 19. Looked up from germline, CDR1 is SGHAT and CDR2 is FQNNGV. The CDR3 runs to 18 residues. CDR3 nucleotide sequence: TGTGCCAGCAGCCCCCTCCCTAGGAAGCGGGATGTTGGCTACGAGCAGTACTTC. Amino acids: CASSPLPRKRDVGYEQYF.

The chain recombines TRBV28 with TRBJ1-2; 7 bases are a match to TRBD1. The germline CDR1 and CDR2 sequences are MDHEN and SYDVKM. The V and J ends lost 1 base and 4 bases, in that order; junction bases with no gene match: 6. This CDR3 contains 15 residues. In DNA, the CDR3 is TGTGCCAGCAGTTTATCAGGAGGGGGCATCTATGGCTACACCTTC. Encoded protein: CASSLSGGGIYGYTF.

The chain recombines TRBV30 with TRBJ2-7; the D is unclear. This CDR3 is 13 amino acids long. CDR1 and CDR2 from the germline V gene are GTSNPN and SVGIG (reference sequence). Between the trimmed V and J ends, which lost 5 bases and 0 bases, there was a span of 11 bases. The CDR3 region has the DNA TGTGCCTGGTCCTCTATAAGCTCCTACGAGCAGTACTTC. It is translated as CAWSSISSYEQYF.

The CDR3 is CASSSGTSGRGGTQYF. CDR3 nucleotide sequence: TGTGCCAGCAGCTCAGGGACTAGCGGGAGGGGGGGTACGCAGTATTTT. V gene TRBV13 combines with J gene TRBJ2-3; TRBD2 matches at 16 bases. The CDR3 loop spans 16 amino acids. Germline V gene data show CDR1 as PRHDT and CDR2 as FYEKMQ (reference sequence). The V and J ends lost 4 bases and 8 bases, in that order; junction bases with no gene match: 6.

V and J are TRBV5-1 and TRBJ2-1, with 7 bases identical to TRBD2. The CDR3 extends over 15 amino acids. Per germline, CDR1 SGHRS and CDR2 YFSETQ. V dropped 3 bases and J dropped 6; count of bases not matched to a gene: 9. CDR3 in amino acids: CASSSTSLVPNEQFF. The CDR3 DNA reads as TGCGCCAGCAGCTCGACTAGCCTCGTTCCCAATGAGCAGTTCTTC.

This clone was seen just once. This chain uses TRBV11-2 with TRBJ2-7; 9 bases fit TRBD2. With 7 bases clipped from V and 6 bases from J, the junction kept 22 bases outside the gene matches. There are 18 residues in the CDR3. Germline CDR1 is SGHAT and CDR2 is FQNNGV. DNA for the CDR3: TGTGCCAGCAAGAAGGTGCAGGGTCTATGGCGGGAGGGCCGCGAGCAGTACTTC. It yields the protein CASKKVQGLWREGREQYF.

This clone has only one observation. J is TRBJ1-4 and V is TRBV5-1; 7 bases agree with TRBD1. The length of the CDR3 is 14 residues. J lost 5 bases, V lost 3 bases, and 4 bases had no gene match. In germline, CDR1 is SGHRS, CDR2 YFSETQ. In DNA, the CDR3 is TGCGCCAGCAGCTCGAGGACAGGAAATGAAAAACTGTTTTTT. This sequence encodes CASSSRTGNEKLFF.

Only a few counts were recorded for this clone. The chain carries TRBV19 and TRBJ1-2, with D perhaps TRBD1 (6 bases). V lost 3 bases to trimming and J lost 4 bases, with 12 bases between them. CDR3 length: 14 residues. Germline V gene sequence: CDR1 LNHDA, CDR2 SQIVND (reference sequence). The CDR3 nucleotides are TGTGCCAGTAGTATGGGGGCGAGGGGCTATGGCTACACCTTC. Its protein is CASSMGARGYGYTF.

This clone was seen a single time. This chain connects TRBV5-4 to TRBJ2-2, with D perhaps TRBD1 (6 bases). The length of the CDR3 is 16 residues. V lost 0 bases and J 3 bases, leaving 12 bases between the germline ends. Germline V lookup: CDR1 SGHNT, CDR2 YYREEE (reference sequence). The CDR3 DNA is TGTGCCAGCAGCTTGGAATGGGGGCGCGACACCGGGGAGCTGTTTTTT. It codes for CASSLEWGRDTGELFF.

The rearrangement joins TRBV2 to TRBJ2-4, with 7 nucleotides matching TRBD2. The CDR3 is 13 amino acids. CDR1 and CDR2 from the germline V gene are SNHLY and FYNNEI. Trimming removed 6 bases from V and 4 bases from J; junction bases left unmatched: 3. This chain's CDR3 is CASRRESKNIQYF. CDR3 nucleotide sequence: TGTGCCAGCAGGCGGGAGTCAAAAAACATTCAGTACTTC.

Only one count was recorded for this clone. The CDR3: CALGPRVNTEAFF. The CDR3 region has the DNA TGTGCCTTAGGCCCTAGAGTGAACACTGAAGCTTTCTTT. V is TRBV30 and J is TRBJ1-1, with no clear D. V shed 7 bases and J shed 0 bases, with 12 bases lying between them. CDR1 is GTSNPN, CDR2 SVGIG, per germline (reference sequence). The CDR3 loop spans 13 amino acids. Variable domain in full (rest from reference TRBV30 and TRBJ1-1): SQTIHQWPATLVQPVGSPLSLECTVEGTSNPNLYWYRQAAGRGLQLLFYSVGIGQISSEVPQNLSASRPQDRQFILSSKKLLLSDSGFYLCALGPRVNTEAFFGQGTRLTVV.

V and J are TRBV5-1 and TRBJ1-2; 9 bases match TRBD1. The length of the CDR3 is 15 residues. Looked up from germline, CDR1 is SGHRS and CDR2 is YFSETQ. Trimming at V came to 4 bases and at J to 1 base, leaving 5 bases not matched to a gene. In nucleotides, the CDR3 is TGCGCCAGCAGCGCCGACAGGGGGATTAACTATGGCTACACCTTC. Translating it yields CASSADRGINYGYTF.

The V gene is TRBV7-3, the J gene TRBJ2-1; D gene unclear. Looked up from germline, CDR1 is SGHTA and CDR2 is FQGTGA. The CDR3 has 12 amino acids. Between the trimmed V and J ends, which lost 8 bases and 5 bases, there was a span of 10 bases. CDR3 protein: CASSTDNNEQFF. The CDR3 DNA follows: TGTGCCAGCTCTACAGACAACAATGAGCAGTTCTTC.